These 2 T cell receptor beta chains were sequenced from one sample in a study of T-cell reconstitution after alpha-beta-depleted transplantation in children (dated by TCRdb to between 2015 and 2016). The protocol used for the library was PCR. TCRdb lists the instrument as Illumina HiSeq 2500. To normalize quantification of the TCRbeta repertoire, the TCR libraries were built with molecular barcoding that relied on unique molecular identifiers. TCRdb cleaned the public reads at Q25 with fastp, built clones with MiXCR and kept in-frame beta chains. Each entry merges the rows of one CDR3 protein and shows their most common DNA and genes. The sample table contains around 400,000 distinct CDR3 sequences; only one count was recorded for roughly 11% of them. The ten most abundant clones make up 4.5% to 6.5% of the sample. Sequencing used PBMCs from the stem cell graft donor, obtained from the stem cell graft. The receptor source for this set is a human donor who donated a stem cell graft to a child with acute myeloid leukemia.

This clonotype was seen only a few times. J is TRBJ2-3 and V is TRBV27; the match to TRBD1 covers 8 bases. V lost 4 bases and J lost 5; bases outside the gene matches: 14. Looked up from germline, CDR1 is MNHEY and CDR2 is SMNVEV (reference sequence). The CDR3 is 17 amino acids. The chain's CDR3 is CASSSRTGWTKGDTQYF. CDR3 sequence (DNA): TGTGCCAGCAGTTCTAGGACAGGGTGGACCAAGGGAGATACGCAGTATTTT.

This clonotype was seen only a few times. The CDR3 protein is CASSPPFGQGNTGELFF. DNA for the CDR3: TGTGCCAGCTCACCACCCTTCGGACAGGGAAACACCGGGGAGCTGTTTTTT. The chain carries TRBV18 and TRBJ2-2; TRBD1 matches 8 bases. This CDR3 has 17 residues. From germline, CDR1 is KGHSH and CDR2 LQKENI. The junction had 5 bases not matched to a gene; V was cut back by 0 bases and J by 2 bases. Full variable domain (missing parts from reference TRBV18 and TRBJ2-2): NAGVMQNPRHLVRRRGQEARLRCSPMKGHSHVYWYRQLPEEGLKFMVYLQKENIIDESGMPKERFSAEFPKEGPSILRIQQVVRGDSAAYFCASSPPFGQGNTGELFFGEGSRLTVL.